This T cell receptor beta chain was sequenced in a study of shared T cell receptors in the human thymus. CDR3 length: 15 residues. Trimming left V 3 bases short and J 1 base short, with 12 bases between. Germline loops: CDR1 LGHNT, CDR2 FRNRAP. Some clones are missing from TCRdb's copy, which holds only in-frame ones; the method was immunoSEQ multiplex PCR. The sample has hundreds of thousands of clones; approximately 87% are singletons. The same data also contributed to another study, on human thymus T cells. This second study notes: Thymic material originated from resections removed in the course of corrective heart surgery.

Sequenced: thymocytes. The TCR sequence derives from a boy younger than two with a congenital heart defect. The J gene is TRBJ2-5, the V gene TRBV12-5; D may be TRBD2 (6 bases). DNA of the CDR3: TGTGCTAGTGGTTTCGCTAGGGACTCCCAAGAGACCCAGTACTTC. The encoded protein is CASGFARDSQETQYF.